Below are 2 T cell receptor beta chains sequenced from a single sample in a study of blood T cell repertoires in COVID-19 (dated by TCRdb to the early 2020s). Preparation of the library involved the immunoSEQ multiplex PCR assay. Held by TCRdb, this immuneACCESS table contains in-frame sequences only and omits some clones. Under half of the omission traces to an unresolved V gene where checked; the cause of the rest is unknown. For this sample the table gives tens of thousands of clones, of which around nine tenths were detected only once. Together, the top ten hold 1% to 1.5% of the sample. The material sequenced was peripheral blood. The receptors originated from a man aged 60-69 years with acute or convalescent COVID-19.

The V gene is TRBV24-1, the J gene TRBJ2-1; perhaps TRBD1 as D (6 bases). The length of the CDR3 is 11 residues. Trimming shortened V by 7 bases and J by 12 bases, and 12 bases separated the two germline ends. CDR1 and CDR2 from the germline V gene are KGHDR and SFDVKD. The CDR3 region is CATRFGTRQFF. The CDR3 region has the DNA TGTGCCACCAGATTCGGGACAAGGCAGTTCTTC.

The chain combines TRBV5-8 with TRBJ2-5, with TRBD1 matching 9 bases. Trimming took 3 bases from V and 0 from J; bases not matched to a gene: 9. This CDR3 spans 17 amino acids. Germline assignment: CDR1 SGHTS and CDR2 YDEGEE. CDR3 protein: CASSYYLGQGHQETQYF. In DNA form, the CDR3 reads TGTGCCAGCAGCTACTACCTGGGACAGGGCCACCAAGAGACCCAGTACTTC.